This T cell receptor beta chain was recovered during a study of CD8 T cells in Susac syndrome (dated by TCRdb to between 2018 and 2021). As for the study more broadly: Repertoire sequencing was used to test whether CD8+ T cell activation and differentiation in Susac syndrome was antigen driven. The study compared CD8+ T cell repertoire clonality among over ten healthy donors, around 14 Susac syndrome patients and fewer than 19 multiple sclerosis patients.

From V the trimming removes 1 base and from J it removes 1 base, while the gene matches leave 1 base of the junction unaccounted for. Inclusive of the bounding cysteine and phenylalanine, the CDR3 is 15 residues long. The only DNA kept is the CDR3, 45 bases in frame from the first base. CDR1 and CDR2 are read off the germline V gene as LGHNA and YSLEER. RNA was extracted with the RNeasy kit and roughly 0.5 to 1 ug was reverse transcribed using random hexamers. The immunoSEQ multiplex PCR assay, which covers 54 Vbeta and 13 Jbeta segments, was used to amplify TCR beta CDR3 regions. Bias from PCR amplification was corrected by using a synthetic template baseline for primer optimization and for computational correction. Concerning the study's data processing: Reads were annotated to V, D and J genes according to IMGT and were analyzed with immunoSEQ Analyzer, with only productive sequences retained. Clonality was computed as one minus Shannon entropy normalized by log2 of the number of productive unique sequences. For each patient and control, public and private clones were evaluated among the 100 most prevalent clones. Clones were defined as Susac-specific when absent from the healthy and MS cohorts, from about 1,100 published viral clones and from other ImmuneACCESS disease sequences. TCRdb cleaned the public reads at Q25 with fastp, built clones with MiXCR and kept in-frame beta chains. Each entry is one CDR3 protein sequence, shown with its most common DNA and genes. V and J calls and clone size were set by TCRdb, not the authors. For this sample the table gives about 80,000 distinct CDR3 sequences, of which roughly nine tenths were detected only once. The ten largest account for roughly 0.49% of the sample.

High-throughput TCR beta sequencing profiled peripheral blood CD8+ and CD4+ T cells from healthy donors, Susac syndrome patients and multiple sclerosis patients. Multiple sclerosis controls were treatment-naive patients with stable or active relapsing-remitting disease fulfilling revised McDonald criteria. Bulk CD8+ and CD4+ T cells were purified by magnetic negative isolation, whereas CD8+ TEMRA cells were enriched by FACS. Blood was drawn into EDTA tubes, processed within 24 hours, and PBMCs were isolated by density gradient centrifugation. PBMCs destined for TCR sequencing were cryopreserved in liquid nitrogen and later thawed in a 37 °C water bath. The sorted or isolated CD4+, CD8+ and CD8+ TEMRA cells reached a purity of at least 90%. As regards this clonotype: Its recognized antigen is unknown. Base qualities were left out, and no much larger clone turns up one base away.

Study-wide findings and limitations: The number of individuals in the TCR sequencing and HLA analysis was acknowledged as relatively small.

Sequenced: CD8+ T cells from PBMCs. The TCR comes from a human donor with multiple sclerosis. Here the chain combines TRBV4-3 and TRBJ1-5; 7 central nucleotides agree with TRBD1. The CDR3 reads CASSQGTGSNQPQHF. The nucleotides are TGCGCCAGCAGCCAAGGGACAGGAAGCAATCAGCCCCAGCATTTT.